These 3 T cell receptor beta chains were all obtained from the same sample, sequenced in a study of neoadjuvant anti-PD-1 for oral cavity cancer. TCRdb's copy holds only in-frame clones and misses some; the assay was immunoSEQ multiplex PCR. The data contain some 17,000 clones, less than 80% of them singletons. The specimen was PBMCs, collected before nivolumab (anti-PD-1) treatment. These receptors were obtained from a person aged 40-85 years with oral cavity squamous cell carcinoma.

The chain employs TRBV6-5 and TRBJ2-2, with 8 bases identical to TRBD2. The V gene's germline CDR1 is MNHEY and CDR2 SVGAGI. CDR3 length equals 13 residues. Losses at the gene ends were 6 bases for V and 5 bases for J; bases not matched to a gene: 2. The CDR3 reads CASSRGGTGELFF. CDR3 in DNA: TGTGCCAGCAGCCGGGGGGGAACCGGGGAGCTGTTTTTT.

This sequence joins TRBV5-7 and TRBJ1-2, with TRBD1 matching over 9 bases. TRBV5-7 is known as an ORF, though its function is uncertain. This CDR3 is built from 17 residues. Trimming at V came to 3 bases and at J to 8 bases, leaving 17 bases not matched to a gene. The CDR3: CASSSKGGTGIPHGYTF. Written as DNA, the CDR3 is TGTGCCAGCAGCTCCAAGGGGGGGACAGGGATCCCGCACGGCTACACCTTC.

The chain carries TRBV7-3 and TRBJ2-3; a weak D match, TRBD1 (5 bases). Looked up from germline, CDR1 is SGHTA and CDR2 is FQGTGA. Trimming took off 5 bases at V and 9 bases at J, with 12 bases between the two ends. This CDR3 contains 12 residues. In nucleotides, the CDR3 is TGTGCCAGCAGCGAAAATCAGGGAACGCAGTATTTT. Its translation is CASSENQGTQYF.